This T cell receptor (beta chain) was observed in a study of T cells in women clearing cervical HPV infection. Overall study results and limits: CIN3+ cases had significantly higher TCR richness than controls; evenness did not differ. Richness plus V gene abundances separated cases from controls with AUC roughly 0.85.

TCR beta CDR3 amplified by multiplex PCR from 950 to 1,500 ng genomic DNA. Method: immunoSEQ multiplex PCR; TCRdb's copy keeps in-frame clones and lacks some. The sample includes 25,000 to 35,000 clones. As regards this clone: Its antigen is not known. The read finishes 3 residues shy of the CDR3 end, and the germline J gene is used to complete it.

All donors had a single incident cervical HPV16 infection, not prevalent. The V gene's germline CDR1 is SGHRS and CDR2 YFSETQ. Unmatched junction bases numbered 6, after V lost 4 bases and J lost 2 bases. The CDR3 is 15 residues long. This TCR came from a woman aged 18 to 75 with a cervical HPV16 infection that either progressed to CIN3+ or cleared (not recorded which). Material: blood buffy coat. This rearrangement joins TRBV5-1 to TRBJ2-1; 7 bases agree with TRBD2. The CDR3 DNA, read in part, is TGCGCCAGCAGCCGGAGCGGGATTGCCTACAATGAG. It translates to CASSRSGIAYNE. The full CDR3 reads CASSRSGIAYNEQFF.